This T cell receptor beta chain was observed in a study of PD-L1 blockade in urothelial cancer. As for the study in general: As for prior chemotherapy regimens, patients had received 0 to 3.

The templates were synthetic TCR analogs, and they were spiked into each PCR. Generated by immunoSEQ multiplex PCR, the TCRdb table keeps only in-frame clones and is missing some. This sample has tens of thousands of clones; roughly 80% occur once, and the top ten carry about 4.5%. Germline CDR1 LGHNA, CDR2 YNFKEQ. With 3 bases removed from V and 0 bases from J, the gap between germline ends came to 15 bases. This CDR3 is built from 17 residues. The TCR originated in a man aged 70-80 years with urothelial cancer. The sample was PBMCs, taken around atezolizumab (anti-PD-L1) treatment. This chain joins TRBV4-2 and TRBJ1-3, with D unresolved. CDR3 sequence reads: CASSQGLGPGSGNTIYF. CDR3 nucleotides: TGTGCCAGCAGCCAGGGCCTCGGCCCAGGCTCTGGAAACACCATATATTTT.